The clone carrying this T cell receptor (beta chain) was observed a handful of times. Its antigen is unknown. The same CDR3 is also encoded by other DNA sequences in this sample. Sorted CD4+ subsets: naive, central memory, regulatory, stem cell-like memory (CD45RO/CCR7/CD25/CD127/CD95/CD27 panel). All of the isolated RNA was reverse transcribed, so expressed TCRB transcripts were sequenced. The data were produced by immunoSEQ multiplex PCR, yet TCRdb's version contains in-frame clones alone and is incomplete. Of about 340,000 clones in the sample, 9.3% were seen once. This entry comes from a study of beta chain features in type 1 diabetes. About the study: The patients were much like the healthy donors in age, gender and cell yields. Taken together, all samples contributed roughly 100 million examined sorted cells. The study's findings and limits: The study found moderately but significantly shorter TCRB CDR3s in all four CD4+ subsets of Type 1 diabetes patients. Patients with type 1 diabetes carried fewer insertions and had more deletions at their VDJ junctions.

The sequenced sample consisted of central memory CD4+ T cells from blood. This receptor was identified in a man aged 30-40 years with type 1 diabetes.

CDR3: CASSVERDSPLHF. The DNA for the CDR3 is TGTGCCAGCAGCGTAGAACGGGATTCACCCCTCCACTTT. The J gene is TRBJ1-6, the V gene TRBV9; D remains unclear. V lost 0 bases and J lost 8, with 6 bases in between. CDR1 is SGDLS and CDR2 is YYNGEE in the germline V gene. CDR3 size: 13 residues. Together with reference TRBV9 and TRBJ1-6, the CDR3 gives the full variable domain: DSGVTQTPKHLITATGQRVTLRCSPRSGDLSVYWYQQSLDQGLQFLIQYYNGEERAKGNILERFSAQQFPDLHSELNLSSLELGDSALYFCASSVERDSPLHFGNGTRLTVT.